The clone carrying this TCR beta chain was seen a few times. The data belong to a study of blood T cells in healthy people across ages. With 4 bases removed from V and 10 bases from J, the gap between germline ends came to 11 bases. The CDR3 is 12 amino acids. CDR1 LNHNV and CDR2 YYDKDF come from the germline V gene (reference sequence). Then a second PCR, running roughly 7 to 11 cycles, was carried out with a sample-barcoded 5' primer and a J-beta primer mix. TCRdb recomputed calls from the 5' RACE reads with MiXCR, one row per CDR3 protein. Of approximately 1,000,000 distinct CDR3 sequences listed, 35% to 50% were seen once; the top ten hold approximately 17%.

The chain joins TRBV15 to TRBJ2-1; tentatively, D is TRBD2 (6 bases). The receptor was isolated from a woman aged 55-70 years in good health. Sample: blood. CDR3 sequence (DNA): TGTGCCACCAGCACAAGACTAGTCGAGCAGTTCTTC. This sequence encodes CATSTRLVEQFF.